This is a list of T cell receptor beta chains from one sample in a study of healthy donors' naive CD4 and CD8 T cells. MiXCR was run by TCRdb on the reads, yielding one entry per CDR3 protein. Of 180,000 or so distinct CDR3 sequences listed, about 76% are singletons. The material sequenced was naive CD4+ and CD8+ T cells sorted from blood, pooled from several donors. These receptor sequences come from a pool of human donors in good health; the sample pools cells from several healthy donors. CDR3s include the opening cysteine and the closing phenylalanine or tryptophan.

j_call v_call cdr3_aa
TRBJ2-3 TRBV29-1 CSVEEVGGVLDTQYF
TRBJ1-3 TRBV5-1 CASSLRGTENTIYF
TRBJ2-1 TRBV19 CASTLGTGTYNEQFF
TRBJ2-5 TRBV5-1 CASSLARTAQETQYF
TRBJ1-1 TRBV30 CAWRTGRGEAFF
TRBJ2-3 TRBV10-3 CAARDPGTDTQYF
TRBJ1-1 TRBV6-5 CASRPDGRGTEAFF
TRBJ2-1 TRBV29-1 CSVEQDYNEQFF
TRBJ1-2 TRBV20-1 CSARGVQGRVWGYTF
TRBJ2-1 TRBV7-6 CASSLVAGSSYNEQFF
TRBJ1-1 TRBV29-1 CSVEGTGGRNTEAFF
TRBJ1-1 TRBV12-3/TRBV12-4 CASSFRAENTEAFF
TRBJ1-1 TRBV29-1 CSVDRTNTEAFF
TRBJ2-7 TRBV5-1 CASSLAGDALEQYF
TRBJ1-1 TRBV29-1 CSVATGVWTEAFF
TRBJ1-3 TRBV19 CASSGIGTGGTGNTIYF
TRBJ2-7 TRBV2 CASSENPYTYEQYF
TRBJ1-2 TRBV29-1 CSVEMAGSYGYTF
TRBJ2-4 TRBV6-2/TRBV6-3 CASSSTRDRLTKNIQYF
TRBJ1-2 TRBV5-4 CASSLPSGGPDYGYTF
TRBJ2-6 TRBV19 CASSIIGGSGANVLTF
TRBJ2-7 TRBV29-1 CSVEGAGAYEQYF
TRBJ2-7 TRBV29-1 CSVGSEQGAVYEQYF
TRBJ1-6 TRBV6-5 CASSYTEGNSPLHF
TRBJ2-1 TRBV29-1 CSVVWALSYNEQFF
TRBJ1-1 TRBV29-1 CSARDAEAFF
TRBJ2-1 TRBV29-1 CSVGQNTYSYNEQFF
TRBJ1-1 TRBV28 CASSFIVPGSNTEAFF
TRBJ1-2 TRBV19 CASSTTGGSYGYTF
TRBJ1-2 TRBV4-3 CASSQEPRNTGDYGYTF
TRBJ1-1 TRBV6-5 CASSLTLIQGLNTEAFF
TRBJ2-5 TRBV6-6 CASSYSKGKETQYF
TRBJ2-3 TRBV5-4 CASSLAPGQGAGSTDTQYF
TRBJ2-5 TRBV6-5 CASSYINQLIQETQYF
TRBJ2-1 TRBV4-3 CASSLSGRANNEQFF
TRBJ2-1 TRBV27 CASTQVAGRRNEQFF
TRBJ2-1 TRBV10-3 CAISVREGASYNEQFF
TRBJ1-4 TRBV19 CASSIRLTGSTNEKLFF
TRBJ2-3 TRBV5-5 CASSLAGVGLTTDTQYF
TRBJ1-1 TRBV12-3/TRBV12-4 CASREDREAFF
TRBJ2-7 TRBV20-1 CSARAGAGRTPGSYEQYF
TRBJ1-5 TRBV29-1 CSVEVGGNQPQHF
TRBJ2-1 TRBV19 CASIGRDRAGNEQFF
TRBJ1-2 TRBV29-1 CSVELADGGYTF
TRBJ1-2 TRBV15 CATSRGRGNNYGYTF
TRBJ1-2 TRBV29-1 CSVEMGPSGYTF
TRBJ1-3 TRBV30 CAWSVGQAGGNTIYF
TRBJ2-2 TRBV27 CASRPRVTGELFF
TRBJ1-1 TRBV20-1 CSATLGRGTEAFF
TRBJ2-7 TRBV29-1 CSVSTRNSYEQYF
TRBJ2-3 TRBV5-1 CASANGPDTQYF
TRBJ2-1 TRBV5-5 CASSFDSSLSYNEQFF
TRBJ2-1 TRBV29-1 CSAESDRVANEQFF